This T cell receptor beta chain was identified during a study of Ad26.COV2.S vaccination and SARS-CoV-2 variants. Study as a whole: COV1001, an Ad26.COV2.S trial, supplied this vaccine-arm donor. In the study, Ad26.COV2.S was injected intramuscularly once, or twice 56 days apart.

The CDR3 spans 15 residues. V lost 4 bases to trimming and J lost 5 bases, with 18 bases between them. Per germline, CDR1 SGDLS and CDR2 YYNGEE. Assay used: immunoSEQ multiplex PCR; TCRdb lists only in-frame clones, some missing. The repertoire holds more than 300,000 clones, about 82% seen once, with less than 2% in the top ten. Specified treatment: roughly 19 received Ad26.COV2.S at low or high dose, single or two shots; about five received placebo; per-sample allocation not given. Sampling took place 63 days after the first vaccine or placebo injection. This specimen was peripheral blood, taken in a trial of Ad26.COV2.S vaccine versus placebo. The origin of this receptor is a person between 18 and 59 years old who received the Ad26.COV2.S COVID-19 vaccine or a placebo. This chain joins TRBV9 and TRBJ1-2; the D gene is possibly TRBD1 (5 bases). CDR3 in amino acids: CASSPGAAGGYGYTF. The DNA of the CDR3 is TGTGCCAGCAGCCCCGGGGCAGCGGGGGGGTATGGCTACACCTTC.